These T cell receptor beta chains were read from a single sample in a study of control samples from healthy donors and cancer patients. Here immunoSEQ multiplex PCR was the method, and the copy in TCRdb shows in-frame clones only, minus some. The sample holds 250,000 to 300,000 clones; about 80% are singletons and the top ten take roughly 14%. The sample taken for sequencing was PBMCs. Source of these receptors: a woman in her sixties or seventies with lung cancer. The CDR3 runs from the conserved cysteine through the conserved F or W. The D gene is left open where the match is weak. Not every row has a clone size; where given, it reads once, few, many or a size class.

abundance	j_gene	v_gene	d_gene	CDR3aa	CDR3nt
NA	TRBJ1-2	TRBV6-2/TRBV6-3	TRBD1	CASSLRQGRGNYGYTF	TGTGCCAGCAGTCTTCGACAGGGCCGAGGTAACTATGGCTACACCTTC
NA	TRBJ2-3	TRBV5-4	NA	CASSTGTGGPAYSTQYF	TGTGCCAGCAGCACCGGGACCGGGGGCCCGGCCTACAGTACGCAGTATTTT
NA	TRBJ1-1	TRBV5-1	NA	CASNSPSNTEAFF	TGCGCCAGCAATAGTCCTTCGAACACTGAAGCTTTCTTT
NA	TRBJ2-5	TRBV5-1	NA	CASSTGTPGTQYF	TGCGCCAGCAGCACCGGGACTCCGGGGACCCAGTACTTC
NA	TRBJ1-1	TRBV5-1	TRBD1	CASSLTGEGTEAFF	TGCGCCAGCAGCTTAACAGGGGAGGGGACTGAAGCTTTCTTT
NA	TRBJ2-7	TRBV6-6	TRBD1	CASSRHSPRDSKYEQYF	TGTGCCAGCAGCCGACACTCGCCCCGGGACAGTAAATACGAGCAGTACTTC
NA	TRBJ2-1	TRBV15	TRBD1	CATSRVVDRGYNEQFF	TGTGCCACCAGCAGAGTGGTCGACAGGGGGTACAATGAGCAGTTCTTC
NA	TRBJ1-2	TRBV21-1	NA	CASSIKDSLSYTF	TGTGCCAGCAGCATTAAGGACAGTCTATCCTACACCTTC
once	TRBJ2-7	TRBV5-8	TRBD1	CASIRQGDNSYEQYF	TGTGCCAGCATCCGACAGGGGGATAACTCCTACGAGCAGTACTTC
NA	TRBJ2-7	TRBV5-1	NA	CASTPGAAGLNEQYF	TGCGCCAGCACCCCCGGGGCAGCCGGGTTGAACGAGCAGTACTTC
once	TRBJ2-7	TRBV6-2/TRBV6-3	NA	CASSYLGSSEQYF	TGTGCCAGCAGTTATCTCGGGTCCTCCGAGCAGTACTTC
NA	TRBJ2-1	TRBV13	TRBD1	CASSLPRTGDNEQFF	TGTGCCAGCAGCTTACCAAGGACAGGGGACAATGAGCAGTTCTTC
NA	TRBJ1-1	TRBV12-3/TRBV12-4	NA	CASIPSVGTEAFF	TGTGCCAGCATCCCTTCGGTGGGCACTGAAGCTTTCTTT
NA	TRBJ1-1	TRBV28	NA	CASSFRPHNTEAFF	TGTGCCAGCAGTTTTCGGCCCCACAACACTGAAGCTTTCTTT
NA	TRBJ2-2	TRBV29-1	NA	CSVEDGTADTGELFF	TGCAGCGTTGAAGATGGGACGGCGGACACCGGGGAGCTGTTTTTT
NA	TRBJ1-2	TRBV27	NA	CASSPQGRVVGYTF	TGTGCCAGCAGTCCCCAGGGCAGGGTCGTGGGCTACACCTTC
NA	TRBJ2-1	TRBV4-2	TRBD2	CASSQGHGRGGLDEQFF	TGTGCCAGCAGCCAAGGCCATGGGCGGGGGGGCCTCGATGAGCAGTTCTTC
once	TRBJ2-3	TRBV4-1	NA	CASSQGGDTQYF	TGCGCCAGCAGCCAAGGGGGGGATACGCAGTATTTT
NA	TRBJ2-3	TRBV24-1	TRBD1	CATSDSGTGGSDTQYF	TGTGCCACCAGTGATTCCGGGACAGGGGGGTCAGATACGCAGTATTTT
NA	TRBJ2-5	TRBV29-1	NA	CSVVAFQTQYF	TGCAGCGTTGTGGCGTTTCAGACCCAGTACTTC
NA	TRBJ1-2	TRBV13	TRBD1	CASSYPTGGRGGYTF	TGTGCCAGCAGCTACCCGACAGGGGGGAGAGGAGGCTACACCTTC
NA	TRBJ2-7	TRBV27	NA	CASRSRPYEQYF	TGTGCCAGCAGATCGCGCCCCTACGAGCAGTACTTC
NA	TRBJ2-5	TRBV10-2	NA	CASKGGVGETQYF	TGCGCCAGCAAGGGGGGGGTCGGAGAGACCCAGTACTTC
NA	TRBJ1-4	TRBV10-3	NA	CAISVSGSPNEKLFF	TGTGCCATCAGTGTGTCGGGAAGCCCTAATGAAAAACTGTTTTTT
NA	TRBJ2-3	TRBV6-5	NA	CASSLGGGTQYF	TGTGCCAGCAGTCTGGGGGGGGGCACGCAGTATTTT
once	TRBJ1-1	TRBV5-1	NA	CASSWHDGLNTEAFF	TGCGCCAGCAGCTGGCACGACGGCCTAAACACTGAAGCTTTCTTT
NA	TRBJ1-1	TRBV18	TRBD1	CASSPPPGGFTEAFF	TGTGCCAGCTCACCACCTCCAGGGGGCTTCACTGAAGCTTTCTTT
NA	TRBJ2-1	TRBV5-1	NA	CASSSAGTVSYNEQFF	TGCGCCAGCAGCTCCGCCGGGACCGTCTCCTACAATGAGCAGTTCTTC
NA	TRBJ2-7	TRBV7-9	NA	CASSSPQGLLTLNEQYF	TGTGCCAGCAGCTCCCCTCAGGGCCTCCTTACTCTTAACGAGCAGTACTTC
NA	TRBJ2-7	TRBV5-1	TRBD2	CASSHAGLAGLYEQYF	TGCGCCAGCAGTCACGCCGGACTAGCGGGGCTTTACGAGCAGTACTTC
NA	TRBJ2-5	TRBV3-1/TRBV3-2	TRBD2	CASSRGPLAGEETQYF	TGTGCCAGCAGCCGCGGCCCGCTAGCGGGAGAAGAGACCCAGTACTTC
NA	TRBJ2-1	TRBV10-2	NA	CASSESYRGPRANEQFF	TGCGCCAGCAGTGAGTCGTATCGGGGCCCAAGGGCCAATGAGCAGTTCTTC
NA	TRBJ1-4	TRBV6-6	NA	CASKQGNNEKLFF	TGTGCCAGCAAACAGGGAAATAATGAAAAACTGTTTTTT
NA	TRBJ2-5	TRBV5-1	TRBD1	CASSRDSREETQYF	TGCGCCAGCAGCCGGGACAGTAGGGAAGAGACCCAGTACTTC
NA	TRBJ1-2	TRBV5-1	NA	CASSPNGVVGYTF	TGCGCCAGCAGTCCAAACGGGGTTGTAGGCTACACCTTC
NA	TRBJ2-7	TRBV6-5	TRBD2	CASSVWGGEQYF	TGTGCCAGCAGCGTTTGGGGGGGGGAGCAGTACTTC
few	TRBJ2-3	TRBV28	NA	CASREARDTQYF	TGTGCCAGCAGGGAGGCTCGAGATACGCAGTATTTT
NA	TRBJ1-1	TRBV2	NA	CASSGSQANTEAFF	TGTGCCAGCAGTGGTTCTCAGGCGAACACTGAAGCTTTCTTT
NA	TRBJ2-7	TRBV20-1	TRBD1	CSGGQGNEQYF	TGCAGTGGGGGACAGGGTAACGAGCAGTACTTC
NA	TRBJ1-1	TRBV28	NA	CASSLLGRNTEAFF	TGTGCCAGCAGTTTATTAGGTCGGAACACTGAAGCTTTCTTT